Listed below are T cell receptor beta chains from one sample, sequenced in a study of control samples from healthy donors and cancer patients. Here immunoSEQ multiplex PCR was the method, and the copy in TCRdb shows in-frame clones only, minus some. The table includes 140,000 or so clones, 80% to 95% detected once. Material: blood. These receptors all come from a man under 40 in good health. Both conserved end residues are part of each CDR3. D genes are given only for firm matches. The listing skips clone size in some rows; elsewhere it reads once, few, many or a size class.

cdr3_nt: TGTGCCAGCAGCTTGTCAATCGAGCAGTACTTC
cdr3_aa: CASSLSIEQYF
d_call: .
clone_size: .
j_call: TRBJ2-7
cdr3_length: 11
v_call: TRBV5-6

cdr3_nt: TGTGCCAGCAGCACCCGTAACACCGGGGAGCTGTTTTTT
cdr3_aa: CASSTRNTGELFF
d_call: .
clone_size: once
j_call: TRBJ2-2
cdr3_length: 13
v_call: TRBV28

cdr3_nt: TGTGCTTCAACAAACAGGGCTCTCTACGAGCAGTACTTC
cdr3_aa: CASTNRALYEQYF
d_call: .
clone_size: few
j_call: TRBJ2-7
cdr3_length: 13
v_call: TRBV6-5

cdr3_nt: TGTGCCAGCCGTCGGGCTAGCGGCGATTCCTACGAGCAGTACTTC
cdr3_aa: CASRRASGDSYEQYF
d_call: TRBD2
clone_size: once
j_call: TRBJ2-7
cdr3_length: 15
v_call: TRBV6-5

cdr3_nt: TGTGCCAGCAGCCCGGGACAGGGAAGAGGCTACACCTTC
cdr3_aa: CASSPGQGRGYTF
d_call: TRBD1
clone_size: .
j_call: TRBJ1-2
cdr3_length: 13
v_call: TRBV7-9

cdr3_nt: TGTGCCAGCAGCGTAGGGGCGGATGAAAAACTGTTTTTT
cdr3_aa: CASSVGADEKLFF
d_call: .
clone_size: .
j_call: TRBJ1-4
cdr3_length: 13
v_call: TRBV9

cdr3_nt: TGTGCCAGCAGTCCCCCCGGGATTAATGGCTACACCTTC
cdr3_aa: CASSPPGINGYTF
d_call: .
clone_size: .
j_call: TRBJ1-2
cdr3_length: 13
v_call: TRBV12-3/TRBV12-4

cdr3_nt: TGTGCCAGCAGCTTAGTAGGGGGCTCGTACGAGCAGTACTTC
cdr3_aa: CASSLVGGSYEQYF
d_call: TRBD1
clone_size: few
j_call: TRBJ2-7
cdr3_length: 14
v_call: TRBV7-9

cdr3_nt: TGTGCCAGCAGCCCCCTCCAGGGGGGAGGTAGTCAGCCCCAGCATTTT
cdr3_aa: CASSPLQGGGSQPQHF
d_call: TRBD1
clone_size: .
j_call: TRBJ1-5
cdr3_length: 16
v_call: TRBV27

cdr3_nt: TGCGCCTGTGGGAACCGGGGAGCTGTTTTT
cdr3_aa: CACGNRGAVF
d_call: .
clone_size: once
j_call: TRBJ2-2
cdr3_length: 10
v_call: TRBV10-1

cdr3_nt: TGTGCCAGCAGCTGGGGGCCTAGCTCCTACAATGAGCAGTTCTTC
cdr3_aa: CASSWGPSSYNEQFF
d_call: .
clone_size: .
j_call: TRBJ2-1
cdr3_length: 15
v_call: TRBV5-5

cdr3_nt: TGTGCCACCAGCAGAGAGGGTTGGGCCGGGGAGCTGTTTTTT
cdr3_aa: CATSREGWAGELFF
d_call: .
clone_size: .
j_call: TRBJ2-2
cdr3_length: 14
v_call: TRBV15

cdr3_nt: TGCGCCAGCAGCTTAATGGGGCAGGGAGGAAAACTGTTTTTT
cdr3_aa: CASSLMGQGGKLFF
d_call: .
clone_size: .
j_call: TRBJ1-4
cdr3_length: 14
v_call: TRBV5-1

cdr3_nt: TGTGCAAGTCGCCATACAGGGTCGACCGGGGAGCTGTTTTTT
cdr3_aa: CASRHTGSTGELFF
d_call: .
clone_size: few
j_call: TRBJ2-2
cdr3_length: 14
v_call: TRBV12-2

cdr3_nt: TGCGCCAGCAGCATGACAGGGGGCACGGAGACCCAGTACTTC
cdr3_aa: CASSMTGGTETQYF
d_call: TRBD1
clone_size: .
j_call: TRBJ2-5
cdr3_length: 14
v_call: TRBV5-1

cdr3_nt: TGTGCCAGCAGCGAACAGGGGGCCACTGAAGCTTTCTTT
cdr3_aa: CASSEQGATEAFF
d_call: TRBD1
clone_size: .
j_call: TRBJ1-1
cdr3_length: 13
v_call: TRBV2

cdr3_nt: TGTGCCAGCAGCCAAGCTTACGAGCAGTACTTC
cdr3_aa: CASSQAYEQYF
d_call: .
clone_size: .
j_call: TRBJ2-7
cdr3_length: 11
v_call: TRBV14

cdr3_nt: TGTGCCAGCAGTCCCCTTGGTGGTACAGCGGGTAACTATGGCTACACCTTC
cdr3_aa: CASSPLGGTAGNYGYTF
d_call: .
clone_size: .
j_call: TRBJ1-2
cdr3_length: 17
v_call: TRBV27

cdr3_nt: TGTGCCAGCAGTTTAATCCCGGGCGGTTCCTACGAGCAGTACTTC
cdr3_aa: CASSLIPGGSYEQYF
d_call: .
clone_size: .
j_call: TRBJ2-7
cdr3_length: 15
v_call: TRBV27

cdr3_nt: TGCAGCGTTGAAGATCTGGGGAGGGGCAGGGGAGCTTTCTTT
cdr3_aa: CSVEDLGRGRGAFF
d_call: .
clone_size: .
j_call: TRBJ1-1
cdr3_length: 14
v_call: TRBV29-1

cdr3_nt: TGTGCCAGCAGTTTAAGGGACATCTCCTACGAGCAGTACTTC
cdr3_aa: CASSLRDISYEQYF
d_call: .
clone_size: .
j_call: TRBJ2-7
cdr3_length: 14
v_call: TRBV27

cdr3_nt: TGTGCCAGCAGCCTATACAGGGGCAACGAGCAGTACTTC
cdr3_aa: CASSLYRGNEQYF
d_call: TRBD1
clone_size: .
j_call: TRBJ2-7
cdr3_length: 13
v_call: TRBV5-4

cdr3_nt: TGCGCCAGCAGCTTGGCGCCAGGGTCAGGCTATGGCTACACCTTC
cdr3_aa: CASSLAPGSGYGYTF
d_call: .
clone_size: .
j_call: TRBJ1-2
cdr3_length: 15
v_call: TRBV5-1